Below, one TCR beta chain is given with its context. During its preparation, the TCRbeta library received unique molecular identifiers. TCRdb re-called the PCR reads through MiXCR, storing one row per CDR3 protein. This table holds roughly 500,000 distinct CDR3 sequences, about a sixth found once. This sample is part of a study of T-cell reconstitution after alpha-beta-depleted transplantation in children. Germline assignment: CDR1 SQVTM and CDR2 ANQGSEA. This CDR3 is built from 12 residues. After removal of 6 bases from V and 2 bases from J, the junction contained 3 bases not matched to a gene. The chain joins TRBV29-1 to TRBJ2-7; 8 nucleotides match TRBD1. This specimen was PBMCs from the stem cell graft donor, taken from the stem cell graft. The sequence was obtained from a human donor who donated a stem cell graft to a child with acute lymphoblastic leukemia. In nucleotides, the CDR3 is TGCAGCGTACGGACAGGGCCCTACGAGCAGTACTTC. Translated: CSVRTGPYEQYF.